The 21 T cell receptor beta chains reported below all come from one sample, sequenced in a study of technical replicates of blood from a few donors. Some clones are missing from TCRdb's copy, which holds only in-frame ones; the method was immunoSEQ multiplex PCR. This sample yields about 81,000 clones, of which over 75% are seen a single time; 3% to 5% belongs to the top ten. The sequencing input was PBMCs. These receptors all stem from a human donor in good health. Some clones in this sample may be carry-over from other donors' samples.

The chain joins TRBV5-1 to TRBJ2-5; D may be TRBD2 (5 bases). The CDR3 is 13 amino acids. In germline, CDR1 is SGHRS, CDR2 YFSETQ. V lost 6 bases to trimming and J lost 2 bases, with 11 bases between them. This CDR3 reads CASKEGFQETQYF. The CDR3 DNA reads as TGCGCCAGCAAAGAGGGATTTCAAGAGACCCAGTACTTC. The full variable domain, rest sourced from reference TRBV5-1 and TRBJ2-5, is KAGVTQTPRYLIKTRGQQVTLSCSPISGHRSVSWYQQTPGQGLQFLFEYFSETQRNKGNFPGRFSGRQFSNSRSEMNVSTLELGDSALYLCASKEGFQETQYFGPGTRLLVL.

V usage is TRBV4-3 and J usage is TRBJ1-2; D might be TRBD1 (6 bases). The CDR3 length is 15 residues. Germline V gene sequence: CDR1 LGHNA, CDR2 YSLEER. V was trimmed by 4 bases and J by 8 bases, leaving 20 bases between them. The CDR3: CASSRLRQAAGGYTF. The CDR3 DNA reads TGCGCCAGCAGCCGTTTGCGACAGGCCGCTGGGGGCTACACCTTC.

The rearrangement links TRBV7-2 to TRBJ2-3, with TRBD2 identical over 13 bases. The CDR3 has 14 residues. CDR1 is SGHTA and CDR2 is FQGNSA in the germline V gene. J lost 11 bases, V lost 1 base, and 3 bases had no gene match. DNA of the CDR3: TGTGCCAGCAGCTTAGGACTAGCGGGGGGAGGGCAGTATTTT. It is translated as CASSLGLAGGGQYF.

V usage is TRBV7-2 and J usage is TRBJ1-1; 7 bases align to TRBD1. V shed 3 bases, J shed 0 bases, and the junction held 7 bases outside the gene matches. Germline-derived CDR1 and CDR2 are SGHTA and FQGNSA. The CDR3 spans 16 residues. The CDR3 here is CASSLNRGGMNTEAFF. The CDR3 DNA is TGTGCCAGCAGCTTGAACAGGGGAGGAATGAACACTGAAGCTTTCTTT.

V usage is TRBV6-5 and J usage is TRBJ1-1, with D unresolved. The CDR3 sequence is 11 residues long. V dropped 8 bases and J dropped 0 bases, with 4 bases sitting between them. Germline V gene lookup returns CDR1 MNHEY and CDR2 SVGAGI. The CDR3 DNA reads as TGTGCCAGCCGGTTGAACACTGAAGCTTTCTTT. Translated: CASRLNTEAFF.

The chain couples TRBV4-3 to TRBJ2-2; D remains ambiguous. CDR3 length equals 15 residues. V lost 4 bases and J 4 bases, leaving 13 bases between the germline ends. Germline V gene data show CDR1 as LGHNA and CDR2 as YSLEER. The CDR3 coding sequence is TGCGCCAGCAGCCTAAAATGGGCCGCCACCGGGGAGCTGTTTTTT. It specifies CASSLKWAATGELFF.

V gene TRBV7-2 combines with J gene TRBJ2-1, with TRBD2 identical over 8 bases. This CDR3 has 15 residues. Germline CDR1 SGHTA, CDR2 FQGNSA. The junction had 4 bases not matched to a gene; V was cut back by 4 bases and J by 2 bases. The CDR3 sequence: CASSSGGAPYNEQFF. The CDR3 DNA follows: TGTGCCAGCAGCTCCGGGGGGGCCCCCTACAATGAGCAGTTCTTC.

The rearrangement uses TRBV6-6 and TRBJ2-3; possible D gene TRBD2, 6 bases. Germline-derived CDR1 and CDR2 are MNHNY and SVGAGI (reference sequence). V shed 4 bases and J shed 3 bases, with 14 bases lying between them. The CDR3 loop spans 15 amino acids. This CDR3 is CASSWTRGGTDTQYF. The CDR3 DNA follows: TGTGCCAGCAGTTGGACCCGTGGGGGGACAGATACGCAGTATTTT.

CDR3 amino acids: CASSGGLTYEQYF. The CDR3 DNA reads TGTGCCAGCAGCGGCGGGCTCACCTACGAGCAGTACTTC. The J gene is TRBJ2-7, the V gene TRBV7-8; D may be TRBD2 (5 bases). The CDR3 has 13 amino acids. CDR1 is SGHVS and CDR2 is FQNEAQ in the germline V gene. V gave up 5 bases and J gave up 2 bases, with 10 bases separating them.

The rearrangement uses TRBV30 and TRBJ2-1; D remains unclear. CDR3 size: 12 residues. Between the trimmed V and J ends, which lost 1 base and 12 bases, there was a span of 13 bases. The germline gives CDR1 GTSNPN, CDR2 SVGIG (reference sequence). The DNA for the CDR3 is TGTGCCTGGAGTGAAAGTCCCTCGCGGCAGTTCTTC. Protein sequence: CAWSESPSRQFF.

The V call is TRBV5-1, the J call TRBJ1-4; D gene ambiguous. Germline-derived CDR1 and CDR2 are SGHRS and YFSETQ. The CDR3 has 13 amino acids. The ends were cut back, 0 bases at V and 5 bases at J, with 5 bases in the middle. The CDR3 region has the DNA TGCGCCAGCAGCTTGGGAGGGAATGAAAAACTGTTTTTT. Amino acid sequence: CASSLGGNEKLFF.

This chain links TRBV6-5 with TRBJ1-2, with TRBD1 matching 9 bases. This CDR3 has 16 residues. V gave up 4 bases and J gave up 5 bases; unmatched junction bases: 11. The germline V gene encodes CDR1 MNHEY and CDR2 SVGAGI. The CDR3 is CASSSVTGQGDYGYTF. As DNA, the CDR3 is TGTGCCAGCAGTTCAGTGACGGGACAGGGCGATTATGGCTACACCTTC.

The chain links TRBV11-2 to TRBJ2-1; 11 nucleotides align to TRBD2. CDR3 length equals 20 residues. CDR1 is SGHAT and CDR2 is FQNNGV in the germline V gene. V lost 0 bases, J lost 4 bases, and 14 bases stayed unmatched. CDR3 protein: CASSLDPLVAGGPGYNEQFF. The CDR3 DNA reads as TGTGCCAGCAGCTTAGATCCTCTCGTAGCGGGAGGGCCAGGATACAATGAGCAGTTCTTC.

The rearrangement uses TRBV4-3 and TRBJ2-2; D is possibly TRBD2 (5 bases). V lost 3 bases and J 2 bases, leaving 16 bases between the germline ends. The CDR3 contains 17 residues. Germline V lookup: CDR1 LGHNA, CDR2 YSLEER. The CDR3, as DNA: TGCGCCAGCAGCCAGGGTAGGACTGGCCCCAACACCGGGGAGCTGTTTTTT. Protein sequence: CASSQGRTGPNTGELFF.

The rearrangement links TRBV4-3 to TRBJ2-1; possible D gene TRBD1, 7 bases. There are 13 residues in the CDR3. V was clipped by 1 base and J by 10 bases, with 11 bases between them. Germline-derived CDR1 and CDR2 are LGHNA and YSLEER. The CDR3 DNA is TGCGCCAGCAGCCAAGTGCCAGGGGGGGAGCAGTTCTTC. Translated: CASSQVPGGEQFF.

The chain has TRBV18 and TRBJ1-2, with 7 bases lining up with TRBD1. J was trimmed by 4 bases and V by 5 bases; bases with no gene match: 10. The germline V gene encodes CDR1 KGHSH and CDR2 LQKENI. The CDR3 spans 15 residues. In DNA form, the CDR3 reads TGTGCCAGCTCATCCTCCCAAGGGGGCGGCTATGGCTACACCTTC. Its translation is CASSSSQGGGYGYTF.

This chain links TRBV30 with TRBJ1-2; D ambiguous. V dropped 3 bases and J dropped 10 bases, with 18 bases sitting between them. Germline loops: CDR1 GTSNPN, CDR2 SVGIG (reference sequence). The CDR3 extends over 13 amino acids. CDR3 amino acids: CAWREDSYGDYTF. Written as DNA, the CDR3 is TGTGCCTGGAGAGAGGATTCCTATGGCGACTACACCTTC.

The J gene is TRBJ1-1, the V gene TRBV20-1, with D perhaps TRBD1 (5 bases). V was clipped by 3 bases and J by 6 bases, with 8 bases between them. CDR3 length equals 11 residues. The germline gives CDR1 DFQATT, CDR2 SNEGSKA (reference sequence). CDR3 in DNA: TGCAGTGCTAGGCGGGGGGCTGAAGCTTTCTTT. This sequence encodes CSARRGAEAFF.

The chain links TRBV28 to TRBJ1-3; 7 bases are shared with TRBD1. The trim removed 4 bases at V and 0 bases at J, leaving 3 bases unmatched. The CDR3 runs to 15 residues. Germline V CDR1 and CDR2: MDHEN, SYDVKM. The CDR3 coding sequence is TGTGCCAGCAGTTCGGGACAGCACTCTGGAAACACCATATATTTT. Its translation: CASSSGQHSGNTIYF.

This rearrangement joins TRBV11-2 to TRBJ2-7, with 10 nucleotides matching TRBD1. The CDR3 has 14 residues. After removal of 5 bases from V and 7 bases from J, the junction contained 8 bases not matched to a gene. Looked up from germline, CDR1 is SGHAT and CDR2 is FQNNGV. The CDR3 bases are TGTGCCAGCAGCCTCGGGACAGGGGTAAGGGAGCAGTACTTC. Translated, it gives CASSLGTGVREQYF.

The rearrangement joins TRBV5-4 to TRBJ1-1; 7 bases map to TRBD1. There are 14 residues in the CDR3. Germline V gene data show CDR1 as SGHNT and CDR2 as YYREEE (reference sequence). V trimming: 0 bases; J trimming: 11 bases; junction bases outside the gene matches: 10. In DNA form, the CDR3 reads TGTGCCAGCAGCTTGGTTGGCAGGGGGAAGGCGGCTTTCTTT. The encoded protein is CASSLVGRGKAAFF.